Following are 23 T cell receptor beta chains from one sample sequenced in a study of cytomegalovirus exposure and HLA in healthy donors. PCR employed 60 Vbeta and 13 Jbeta primers. Sequenced by immunoSEQ multiplex PCR; TCRdb stores in-frame clones only, minus some. This table holds 170,000 or so clones, around 80% found once. Sequences were obtained from PBMCs. The receptors shown here come from a woman aged 45-65 years in good health and CMV-seropositive.

V and J are TRBV5-4 and TRBJ2-1; 12 positions agree with TRBD2. Trimming cost V 0 bases and J 7 bases; bases outside gene matches: 8. The germline CDR1 and CDR2 sequences are SGHNT and YYREEE (reference sequence). The CDR3 is 17 residues long. This chain's CDR3 is CASSLGGSGLAGNEQFF. CDR3 DNA: TGTGCCAGCAGCTTGGGGGGAAGTGGACTAGCGGGGAATGAGCAGTTCTTC.

The J gene is TRBJ1-1, the V gene TRBV6-5; possible D gene TRBD1, 5 bases. Trimming stripped 7 bases from V and 0 bases from J, with 12 bases between. The CDR3 has 14 amino acids. Germline loops: CDR1 MNHEY, CDR2 SVGAGI. The CDR3 protein is CASKTGGVNTEAFF. In DNA, the CDR3 is TGTGCCAGCAAAACTGGGGGGGTGAACACTGAAGCTTTCTTT.

V and J are TRBV21-1 and TRBJ2-7; the table calls TRBD1, which could not be checked here. TRBV21-1 is tagged as a pseudogene. The CDR3 runs 15 residues. CDR3 protein: CASSKQQGQWYEQYF. The DNA of the CDR3 is TGTGCCAGCAGCAAACAGCAGGGACAATGGTACGAGCAGTACTTC.

The chain is built from TRBV7-9 and TRBJ1-1; TRBD1 aligns across 7 bases. CDR1 and CDR2 (germline): SEHNR, FQNEAQ (reference sequence). V shed 5 bases, J shed 3 bases, and the junction held 3 bases outside the gene matches. The CDR3 contains 13 residues. In DNA form, the CDR3 reads TGTGCCAGCAGCCCACAGGGGTACACTGAAGCTTTCTTT. It is translated as CASSPQGYTEAFF.

This chain uses TRBV9 with TRBJ1-1; D is unresolved. Germline V gives CDR1 SGDLS, CDR2 YYNGEE. The V end was cut by 4 bases, the J end by 4 bases, with 17 bases between. The CDR3 length is 15 residues. The CDR3 reads CASSPRGSLGTEAFF. As DNA, the CDR3 is TGTGCCAGCAGCCCACGAGGGAGTCTGGGCACTGAAGCTTTCTTT.

The chain links TRBV28 to TRBJ2-3, with D perhaps matching TRBD1 (6 bases). The V end lost 6 bases, the J end lost 2 bases, and 12 bases lay between the germline ends. This CDR3 has 14 amino acids. Germline V lookup: CDR1 MDHEN, CDR2 SYDVKM. CDR3 DNA sequence: TGTGCCAGCAGCTTTGACAGGACCACAGATACGCAGTATTTT. It yields the protein CASSFDRTTDTQYF.

The rearrangement joins TRBV9 to TRBJ1-2; D gene uncertain. V was clipped by 0 bases and J by 7 bases, with 10 bases between them. CDR1 is SGDLS and CDR2 is YYNGEE in the germline V gene. The CDR3 covers 13 residues. CDR3 sequence reads: CASSVEGRGGYTF. CDR3 bases: TGTGCCAGCAGCGTAGAAGGCAGAGGTGGCTACACCTTC.

This clone was recorded once. The V and J genes are TRBV7-2 and TRBJ1-1; no clear D gene. The CDR3 has 12 residues. Germline V gives CDR1 SGHTA, CDR2 FQGNSA. Trimming removed 2 bases at V and 5 bases at J, with 6 bases between. This chain's CDR3 is CASSLPGTEAFF. The CDR3 nucleotides read TGTGCCAGCAGCTTACCGGGTACTGAAGCTTTCTTT.

This sequence joins TRBV15 and TRBJ1-4, with D unresolved. V was pared by 5 bases and J by 3 bases, with 22 bases between. CDR3 size: 18 residues. The germline V gene encodes CDR1 LNHNV and CDR2 YYDKDF (reference sequence). CDR3 bases: TGTGCCACCAGCGCTGGAGGTCGGGGAGCCGGAGCTAATGAAAAACTGTTTTTT. Its protein product is CATSAGGRGAGANEKLFF.

The rearrangement links TRBV7-3 to TRBJ2-1; 8 bases agree with TRBD1. Germline lookup yields CDR1 SGHTA and CDR2 FQGTGA. Trimming cost V 3 bases and J 0 bases; bases outside gene matches: 1. The CDR3 has 15 residues. The CDR3 DNA sequence: TGTGCCAGCAGCTTTGGACAGGGCTCCTACAATGAGCAGTTCTTC. Amino acids: CASSFGQGSYNEQFF.

The chain couples TRBV7-9 to TRBJ2-7; D is ambiguous. Germline V gene data show CDR1 as SEHNR and CDR2 as FQNEAQ (reference sequence). V lost 3 bases, J lost 4 bases, and 4 bases lay in between. CDR3 length: 11 amino acids. CDR3 sequence: CASSFPYEQYF. CDR3 DNA sequence: TGTGCCAGCAGCTTCCCTTACGAGCAGTACTTC.

The gene calls are TRBV30 and TRBJ2-5; D is possibly TRBD2 (6 bases). CDR3 size: 14 residues. V was pared by 1 base and J by 5 bases, with 14 bases between. The germline V gene encodes CDR1 GTSNPN and CDR2 SVGIG (reference sequence). CDR3 protein: CAWSEEGGGETQYF. Here the CDR3 DNA reads TGTGCCTGGAGTGAAGAGGGTGGGGGGGAGACCCAGTACTTC.

The CDR3 DNA reads TGCGCCAGCAGCCAAGAAAACAGCCAGAACACTGAAGCTTTCTTT. Translating gives CASSQENSQNTEAFF. This sequence joins TRBV4-3 and TRBJ1-1, with D hard to call. Germline loops: CDR1 LGHNA, CDR2 YSLEER. The CDR3 is 15 amino acids. V lost 0 bases and J 1 base, leaving 9 bases between the germline ends.

V usage is TRBV7-9 and J usage is TRBJ1-4; unclear D gene. CDR1 is SEHNR, CDR2 FQNEAQ, per germline (reference sequence). The CDR3 is 13 residues long. Trimming cost V 4 bases and J 8 bases, with 11 bases left between them. This CDR3 reads CASSSLGREKLFF. CDR3 DNA sequence: TGTGCCAGCAGCTCCCTGGGCAGGGAAAAACTGTTTTTT.

In its sample, this clone was seen a few times. V is TRBV5-5 and J is TRBJ1-6; no reliable D call. V gave up 7 bases and J gave up 10 bases, with 18 bases separating them. The germline gives CDR1 SGHKS, CDR2 YYEKEE (reference sequence). This CDR3 spans 14 amino acids. CDR3 loop: CASGFALRESPLHF. In DNA, the CDR3 is TGTGCCAGCGGGTTCGCCTTACGGGAATCACCCCTCCACTTT. The entire variable domain, with the rest obtained from reference TRBV5-5 and TRBJ1-6, is as follows: DAGVTQSPTHLIKTRGQQVTLRCSPISGHKSVSWYQQVLGQGPQFIFQYYEKEERGRGNFPDRFSARQFPNYSSELNVNALLLGDSALYLCASGFALRESPLHFGNGTRLTVT.

This clone has a single count. This sequence joins TRBV6-1 and TRBJ1-5, with D possibly TRBD1 on 5 matching bases. The CDR3 contains 16 residues. The V end was cut by 4 bases, the J end by 2 bases, with 15 bases between. Germline CDR1 and CDR2: MNHNS and SASEGT. The chain's CDR3 is CASSADDSVGNQPQHF. The CDR3 DNA reads as TGTGCCAGCAGTGCAGATGACAGTGTCGGCAATCAGCCCCAGCATTTT.

The chain employs TRBV4-3 and TRBJ1-5; 8 bases match TRBD1. V was pared by 0 bases and J by 4 bases, with 11 bases of the junction left unmatched. Per germline, CDR1 LGHNA and CDR2 YSLEER. CDR3 length: 18 residues. The CDR3 here is CASSQDPYETGDNQPQHF. Written as DNA, the CDR3 is TGCGCCAGCAGCCAAGATCCATATGAGACAGGGGATAATCAGCCCCAGCATTTT.

This clone appeared a single time. V gene TRBV18 combines with J gene TRBJ1-2; a possible D gene is TRBD1 (5 bases). CDR3 length equals 13 residues. The V gene's germline CDR1 is KGHSH and CDR2 LQKENI. Trimming removed 2 bases at V and 6 bases at J, with 10 bases between. The CDR3 DNA reads TGTGCCAGCTCACCAACAGGTGCTCATGGCTACACCTTC. Its translation: CASSPTGAHGYTF.

The chain recombines TRBV29-1 with TRBJ2-1; 9 nucleotides align to TRBD2. J lost 1 base, V lost 6 bases, and 13 bases had no gene match. CDR3 length equals 17 residues. In germline, CDR1 is SQVTM, CDR2 ANQGSEA. The CDR3 here is CSVPGRGGLISYNEQFF. For the CDR3, the DNA is TGCAGCGTGCCAGGGCGGGGGGGCCTAATTTCCTACAATGAGCAGTTCTTC.

V and J are TRBV5-1 and TRBJ2-3, with 8 positions matching TRBD2. The V and J ends lost 4 bases and 4 bases, in that order; junction bases with no gene match: 5. The CDR3 is made up of 14 amino acids. The germline V gene encodes CDR1 SGHRS and CDR2 YFSETQ. CDR3 sequence (DNA): TGCGCCAGCAGCGCCTTAGCGGGGTCAGATACGCAGTATTTT. It translates to CASSALAGSDTQYF.

The CDR3 reads CASSQDTANYGYTF. The CDR3 DNA reads as TGTGCCAGCAGCCAAGATACGGCTAACTATGGCTACACCTTC. The chain recombines TRBV4-2 with TRBJ1-2; D call uncertain. The germline CDR1 and CDR2 sequences are LGHNA and YNFKEQ. V lost 0 bases and J lost 0, with 5 bases in between. This CDR3 is 14 amino acids long.

This chain links TRBV6-5 with TRBJ1-1; 8 bases match TRBD1. The length of the CDR3 is 15 residues. The ends lost 2 bases at V and 1 base at J; junction bases unmatched: 3. The germline V gene encodes CDR1 MNHEY and CDR2 SVGAGI. CDR3 sequence (DNA): TGTGCCAGCAGTTACAAAACAGGGGGGAACACTGAAGCTTTCTTT. Translation: CASSYKTGGNTEAFF.

The CDR3 loop reads CASSSPLAGGFGDTQYF. The DNA of the CDR3 is TGTGCCAGCAGCTCCCCACTAGCGGGAGGTTTCGGAGATACGCAGTATTTT. V gene TRBV11-2 combines with J gene TRBJ2-3, with 12 bases that match TRBD2. CDR1 is SGHAT and CDR2 is FQNNGV in the germline V gene. The trim removed 4 bases at V and 5 bases at J, leaving 10 bases unmatched. The CDR3 sequence is 17 residues long. The full variable domain, in which reference TRBV11-2 and TRBJ2-3 provide the parts outside the CDR3, is EAGVAQSPRYKIIEKRQSVAFWCNPISGHATLYWYQQILGQGPKLLIQFQNNGVVDDSQLPKDRFSAERLKGVDSTLKIQPAKLEDSAVYLCASSSPLAGGFGDTQYFGPGTRLTVL.